Following are 19 T cell receptor beta chains from one sample sequenced in a study of blood T cell repertoires in COVID-19. The table came from immunoSEQ multiplex PCR; TCRdb's copy has only in-frame clones and leaves some out. The sample contains a few hundred thousand clones, around 89% of which appear only once. The sequenced sample consisted of peripheral blood. The receptors here all came from a woman aged 55-75 years with acute or convalescent COVID-19.

The chain links TRBV6-2 or TRBV6-3 to TRBJ2-7; 15 bases line up with TRBD2. The trim removed 5 bases at V and 5 bases at J, leaving 7 bases unmatched. This CDR3 region has 16 residues. Germline V CDR1 and CDR2: MNHEY, SVGEGT. Here the CDR3 reads CASSHLGLAGGNEQYF. The CDR3, as DNA: TGTGCCAGCAGTCACCTCGGACTAGCGGGAGGGAACGAGCAGTACTTC.

The chain links TRBV5-6 to TRBJ1-5; 9 nucleotides agree with TRBD1. The CDR3 covers 14 residues. From germline, CDR1 is SGHDT and CDR2 YYEEEE. Trimming cost V 2 bases and J 4 bases; bases outside gene matches: 1. CDR3 amino acids: CASSFGQGNQPQHF. The CDR3 DNA is TGTGCCAGCAGCTTCGGACAGGGGAATCAGCCCCAGCATTTT. Full variable domain (remainder filled in from reference TRBV5-6 and TRBJ1-5): DAGVTQSPTHLIKTRGQQVTLRCSPKSGHDTVSWYQQALGQGPQFIFQYYEEEERQRGNFPDRFSGHQFPNYSSELNVNALLLGDSALYLCASSFGQGNQPQHFGDGTRLSIL.

The V and J genes are TRBV27 and TRBJ2-1, with D tentatively TRBD2 (6 bases). Germline V lookup: CDR1 MNHEY, CDR2 SMNVEV (reference sequence). This CDR3 is 16 amino acids long. Trimming removed 7 bases at V and 1 base at J, with 17 bases between. CDR3 nucleotides: TGTGCCAGCACCGCAGAGGGGCGGGGTTCCTACAATGAGCAGTTCTTC. Amino acids: CASTAEGRGSYNEQFF.

This chain uses TRBV27 with TRBJ1-4; no firm D call. CDR1 and CDR2 from the germline V gene are MNHEY and SMNVEV (reference sequence). Trimming removed 2 bases from V and 0 bases from J, with 10 bases in between. This CDR3 is 16 amino acids long. CDR3 DNA sequence: TGTGCCAGCAGTTTAGCCGCAGTCCCAACTAATGAAAAACTGTTTTTT. Its protein product is CASSLAAVPTNEKLFF. The full variable domain, with the rest looked up from reference TRBV27 and TRBJ1-4, is EAQVTQNPRYLITVTGKKLTVTCSQNMNHEYMSWYRQDPGLGLRQIYYSMNVEVTDKGDVPEGYKVSRKEKRNFPLILESPSPNQTSLYFCASSLAAVPTNEKLFFGSGTQLSVL.

This clone has just one count. J is TRBJ1-4 and V is TRBV19, with 8 bases fitting TRBD1. CDR3 length: 23 residues. The germline gives CDR1 LNHDA, CDR2 SQIVND (reference sequence). V shed 3 bases and J 0 bases; nucleotides not matched to a gene: 24. The CDR3 nucleotides read TGTGCCAGTAGTATCTTTTCCCGTGGTTTAACCAGGGGGCCCTTCGCAACTAATGAAAAACTGTTTTTT. It translates to CASSIFSRGLTRGPFATNEKLFF.

This chain joins TRBV28 and TRBJ1-5, with TRBD1 matching over 9 bases. CDR1 and CDR2 (germline): MDHEN, SYDVKM. V was pared by 6 bases and J by 2 bases, with 14 bases of the junction left unmatched. The CDR3 is 18 amino acids. In nucleotides, the CDR3 is TGTGCCAGCAGACCAGGACAGGGGTGGGATGCGGGCAATCAGCCCCAGCATTTT. This encodes CASRPGQGWDAGNQPQHF.

This clone was observed a handful of times. The chain recombines TRBV27 with TRBJ1-2, with TRBD1 matching 8 bases. Germline-derived CDR1 and CDR2 are MNHEY and SMNVEV (reference sequence). Trimming at V came to 8 bases and at J to 5 bases, leaving 1 base not matched to a gene. CDR3 size: 11 residues. CDR3 in DNA: TGTGCCAGCGGGACAGGATATGGCTACACCTTC. Translating gives CASGTGYGYTF.

CDR3 DNA: TGTGCCAGCAGCTTAGGGGTGTTCGCTTTCTTT. It translates to CASSLGVFAFF. The rearrangement links TRBV3-1 (or the pseudogene TRBV3-2) to TRBJ1-1; D is possibly TRBD1 (5 bases). V lost 5 bases and J lost 11, with 12 bases in between. CDR3 length: 11 amino acids. CDR1 and CDR2 from the germline V gene are LGHDT and YNNKEL (reference sequence).

The chain recombines TRBV27 with TRBJ2-2, with D possibly matching TRBD1 (7 bases). The CDR3 has 15 residues. Germline CDR1 MNHEY, CDR2 SMNVEV (reference sequence). V was clipped by 5 bases and J by 0 bases, with 10 bases between them. CDR3 sequence: CASSRRGPNTGELFF. The CDR3 nucleotides read TGTGCCAGCAGTAGGAGGGGGCCGAACACCGGGGAGCTGTTTTTT.

The gene calls are TRBV29-1 and TRBJ2-7; no clear D. This CDR3 has 12 amino acids. Germline assignment: CDR1 SQVTM and CDR2 ANQGSEA. V was shortened by 4 bases and J by 3 bases, with 10 bases between the two germline ends. CDR3 in amino acids: CSVGVSFYEQYF. CDR3 in DNA: TGCAGCGTTGGAGTTTCATTCTACGAGCAGTACTTC.

The genes are TRBV9 and TRBJ1-6; 9 bases map to TRBD1. Losses at the gene ends were 4 bases for V and 6 bases for J; bases not matched to a gene: 14. Germline V gene data show CDR1 as SGDLS and CDR2 as YYNGEE. CDR3 length: 18 amino acids. The DNA of the CDR3 is TGTGCCAGCAGCTCCACTGCTGGGGGACAGGGCGTTAATTCACCCCTCCACTTT. This sequence encodes CASSSTAGGQGVNSPLHF.

The chain links TRBV11-2 to TRBJ1-4, with no clear D. The CDR3 consists of 13 residues. CDR1 is SGHAT, CDR2 FQNNGV, per germline. The germline V and J ends were trimmed by 3 bases and 10 bases, with 12 bases remaining between them. CDR3 nucleotides: TGTGCCAGCAGCTTTATAGGAGTTAGAAAACTGTTTTTT. Protein: CASSFIGVRKLFF.

A word on this clone: The identical CDR3 is also encoded by other nucleotide sequences in the sample. The rearrangement joins TRBV28 to TRBJ1-5; TRBD1 might be the D (5 bases). Germline V lookup: CDR1 MDHEN, CDR2 SYDVKM. Trimming removed 3 bases at V and 0 bases at J, with 6 bases between. The CDR3 is 14 residues long. The CDR3 DNA follows: TGTGCCAGCAGTTTGGGGGGTAGCAATCAGCCCCAGCATTTT. This sequence encodes CASSLGGSNQPQHF.

The chain links TRBV6-5 to TRBJ2-1; the match to TRBD2 covers 9 bases. The CDR3 runs 15 residues. With 6 bases clipped from V and 8 bases from J, the junction kept 11 bases outside the gene matches. Per germline, CDR1 MNHEY and CDR2 SVGAGI. The CDR3 DNA reads as TGTGCCAGCAGCTCGGGACTAGCCCTTAACTATGAGCAGTTCTTC. This translates into CASSSGLALNYEQFF.

The chain recombines TRBV5-6 with TRBJ2-3, with unresolved D. CDR3 length equals 15 residues. Germline V gene data show CDR1 as SGHDT and CDR2 as YYEEEE. V shed 4 bases and J shed 0 bases, with 12 bases lying between them. CDR3 protein: CASSPTYGSTDTQYF. The CDR3 DNA sequence: TGTGCCAGCAGCCCTACCTACGGTAGCACAGATACGCAGTATTTT.

The J gene is TRBJ1-2, the V gene TRBV6-5; no firm D call. The V end was cut by 7 bases, the J end by 4 bases, with 16 bases between. The CDR3 spans 14 residues. Germline CDR1 is MNHEY and CDR2 is SVGAGI. The CDR3 DNA follows: TGTGCCAGCACCCCCGAGGCTTTGGGCTATGGCTACACCTTC. It translates to CASTPEALGYGYTF.

The CDR3 spells CASSLTSGGATDTQYF. CDR3 nucleotide sequence: TGTGCCAGCAGCTTGACTAGCGGGGGGGCAACAGATACGCAGTATTTT. This chain links TRBV5-4 with TRBJ2-3, with 13 bases that match TRBD2. The CDR3 has 16 amino acids. Germline trimming cut 1 base from V and 3 bases from J; bases unmatched to any gene: 2. Germline V lookup: CDR1 SGHNT, CDR2 YYREEE (reference sequence).

The V call is TRBV4-3, the J call TRBJ1-6; no firm D call. V lost 4 bases and J 10 bases, leaving 17 bases between the germline ends. The CDR3 is 15 residues long. The germline gives CDR1 LGHNA, CDR2 YSLEER. The CDR3 region has the DNA TGCGCCAGCAGCCCAGCGGTAAGGGTACAATCACCCCTCCACTTT. This translates into CASSPAVRVQSPLHF.

A remark on this clone: The same CDR3 is also encoded by other DNA sequences in this sample. This chain connects TRBV12-3 or TRBV12-4 to TRBJ1-2, with D possibly being TRBD1 (5 bases). This CDR3 region has 12 residues. V was trimmed by 3 bases and J by 6 bases, leaving 8 bases between them. CDR3 protein: CASSLGGDGYTF. In DNA form, the CDR3 reads TGTGCCAGCAGTTTGGGGGGGGATGGCTACACCTTC.